A single sample is the source of the 2 T cell receptor beta chains below, sequenced in a study of blood T cell repertoires in COVID-19. Sequencing was performed with immunoSEQ multiplex PCR; in TCRdb, only in-frame clones are kept and a portion is missing. There are about 27,000 clones in the sample; around 90% occur only once, and 16% lies in the top ten. Sequencing was performed on peripheral blood. These receptors all stem from a human donor with active COVID-19. The donor label of this sample is uncertain.

The chain couples TRBV9 to TRBJ2-3; 7 nucleotides match TRBD2. Looked up from germline, CDR1 is SGDLS and CDR2 is YYNGEE. The CDR3 extends over 14 amino acids. The junction had 5 bases not matched to a gene; V was cut back by 3 bases and J by 4 bases. CDR3 amino acids: CASSAGGTSDTQYF. For the CDR3, the DNA is TGTGCCAGCAGCGCCGGGGGGACTTCAGATACGCAGTATTTT.

The chain links TRBV27 to TRBJ2-7; D may be TRBD2 (5 bases). This CDR3 region has 13 residues. Trimming pared 5 bases from V and 1 base from J, leaving 9 bases between. Germline V gene sequence: CDR1 MNHEY, CDR2 SMNVEV (reference sequence). CDR3 bases: TGTGCCAGCAGTCCTCCGGGGTCCTACGAGCAGTACTTC. It translates to CASSPPGSYEQYF.